These 4 T cell receptor beta chains share one sample of origin, sequenced in a study of T cell responses to AZD1222 COVID-19 vaccine. Here immunoSEQ multiplex PCR was the method, and the copy in TCRdb shows in-frame clones only, minus some. The table includes roughly 200,000 clones, about 89% detected once. The source material was peripheral blood, sampled 28 days after the second AZD1222 dose. The receptors derive from an adult who received the AZD1222 COVID-19 vaccine.

This clone was observed a single time. This chain uses TRBV6-5 with TRBJ1-2, with D perhaps TRBD1 (6 bases). CDR1 MNHEY and CDR2 SVGAGI come from the germline V gene. Trimming stripped 8 bases from V and 0 bases from J, with 13 bases between. There are 14 residues in the CDR3. This CDR3 reads CASQQGLSNYGYTF. The CDR3 nucleotides are TGTGCCAGCCAACAGGGCCTTTCTAACTATGGCTACACCTTC.

The chain employs TRBV10-3 and TRBJ1-2; tentatively, D is TRBD1 (5 bases). This CDR3 contains 14 residues. V lost 3 bases and J 8 bases, leaving 16 bases between the germline ends. Germline values: CDR1 ENHRY, CDR2 SYGVKD. CDR3 bases: TGTGCCATCAGTGACAGGATCCCCAGGGAGGGCTACACCTTC. Translated, it gives CAISDRIPREGYTF.

This rearrangement joins TRBV12-3 or TRBV12-4 to TRBJ2-5; the D gene is possibly TRBD1 (6 bases). Trimming removed 5 bases at V and 5 bases at J, with 12 bases between. CDR3 length equals 13 residues. The CDR3 region is CASSLTRGETQYF. The CDR3, as DNA: TGTGCCAGCAGTCTGACCAGGGGCGAGACCCAGTACTTC.

This clone was seen a handful of times. The rearrangement uses TRBV28 and TRBJ2-1, with TRBD2 as a possible D gene (6 bases). V was cut by 6 bases and J by 0 bases, with 12 bases left in between. The CDR3 is made up of 15 amino acids. Germline CDR1 is MDHEN and CDR2 is SYDVKM. Here the CDR3 DNA reads TGTGCCAGCAGGCCCTTGGGGGGCTCCTACAATGAGCAGTTCTTC. It translates to CASRPLGGSYNEQFF.